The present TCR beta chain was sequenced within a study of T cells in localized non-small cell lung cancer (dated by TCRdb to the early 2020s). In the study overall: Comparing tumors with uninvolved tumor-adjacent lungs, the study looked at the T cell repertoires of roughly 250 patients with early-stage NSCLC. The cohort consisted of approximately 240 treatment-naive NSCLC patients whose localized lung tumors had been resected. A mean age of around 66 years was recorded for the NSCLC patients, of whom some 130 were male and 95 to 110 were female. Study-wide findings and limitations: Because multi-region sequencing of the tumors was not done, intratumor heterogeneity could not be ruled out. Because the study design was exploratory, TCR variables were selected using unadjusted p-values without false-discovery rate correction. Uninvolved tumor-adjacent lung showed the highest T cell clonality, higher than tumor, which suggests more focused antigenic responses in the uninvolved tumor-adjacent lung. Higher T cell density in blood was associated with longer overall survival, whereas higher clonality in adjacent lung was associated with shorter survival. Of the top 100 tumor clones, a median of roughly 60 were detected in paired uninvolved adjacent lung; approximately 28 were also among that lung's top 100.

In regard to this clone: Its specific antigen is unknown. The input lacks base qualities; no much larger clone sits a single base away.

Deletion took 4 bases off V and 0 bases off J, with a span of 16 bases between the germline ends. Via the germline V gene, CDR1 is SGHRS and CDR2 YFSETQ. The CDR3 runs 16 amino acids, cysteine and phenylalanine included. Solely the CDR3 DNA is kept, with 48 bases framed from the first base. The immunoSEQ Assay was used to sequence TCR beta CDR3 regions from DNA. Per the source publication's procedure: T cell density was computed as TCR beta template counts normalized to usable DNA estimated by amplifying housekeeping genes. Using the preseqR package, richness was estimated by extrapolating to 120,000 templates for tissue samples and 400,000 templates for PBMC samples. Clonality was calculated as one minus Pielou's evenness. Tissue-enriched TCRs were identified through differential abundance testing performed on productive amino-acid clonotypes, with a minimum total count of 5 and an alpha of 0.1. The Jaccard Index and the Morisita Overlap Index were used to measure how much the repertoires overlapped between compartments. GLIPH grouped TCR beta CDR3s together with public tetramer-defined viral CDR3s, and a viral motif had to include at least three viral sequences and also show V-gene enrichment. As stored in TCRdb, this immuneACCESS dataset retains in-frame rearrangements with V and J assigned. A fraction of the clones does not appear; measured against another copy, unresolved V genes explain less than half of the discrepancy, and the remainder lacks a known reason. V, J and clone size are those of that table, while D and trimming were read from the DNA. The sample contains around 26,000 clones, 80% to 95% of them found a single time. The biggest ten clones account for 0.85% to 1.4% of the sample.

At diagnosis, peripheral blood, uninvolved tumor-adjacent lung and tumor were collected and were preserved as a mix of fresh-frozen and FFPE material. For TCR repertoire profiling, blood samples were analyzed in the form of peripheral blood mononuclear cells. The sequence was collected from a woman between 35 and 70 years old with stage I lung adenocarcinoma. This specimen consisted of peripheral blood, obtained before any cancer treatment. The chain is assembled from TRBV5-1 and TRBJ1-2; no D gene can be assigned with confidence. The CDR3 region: CASSQRTVGANYGYTF. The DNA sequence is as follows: TGCGCCAGCAGCCAAAGAACGGTTGGGGCTAACTATGGCTACACCTTC. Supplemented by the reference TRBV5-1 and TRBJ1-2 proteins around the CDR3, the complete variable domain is KAGVTQTPRYLIKTRGQQVTLSCSPISGHRSVSWYQQTPGQGLQFLFEYFSETQRNKGNFPGRFSGRQFSNSRSEMNVSTLELGDSALYLCASSQRTVGANYGYTFGSGTRLTVV.